The 32 T cell receptor beta chains given below trace back to one sample, sequenced in a study of cytomegalovirus exposure and HLA in healthy donors. PCR involved 60 Vbeta and 13 Jbeta primers. Measured with immunoSEQ multiplex PCR; TCRdb has only the in-frame clones, and not every one. The sample includes roughly 140,000 clones, 60% to 80% seen only once; the top ten take 0.55% to 0.8%. Input material: PBMCs. All receptors come from a male donor in good health and CMV-seronegative.

This sequence joins TRBV4-1 and TRBJ2-2, with D possibly matching TRBD2 (7 bases). This CDR3 contains 15 residues. Germline CDR1 and CDR2: MGHRA and YSYEKL. Trimming cost V 1 base and J 8 bases, with 14 bases left between them. The CDR3: CASSQGPGGRGELFF. The DNA for the CDR3 is TGCGCCAGCAGCCAAGGTCCGGGGGGCAGAGGGGAGCTGTTTTTT.

The J gene is TRBJ2-5, the V gene TRBV5-4, with 11 bases identical to TRBD1. The CDR3 is 14 residues long. J lost 5 bases, V lost 5 bases, and 5 bases had no gene match. Germline lookup yields CDR1 SGHNT and CDR2 YYREEE (reference sequence). The CDR3 spells CASRGQGGRETQYF. CDR3 DNA sequence: TGTGCCAGCAGGGGACAGGGGGGTCGGGAGACCCAGTACTTC.

V usage is TRBV4-1 and J usage is TRBJ2-1; TRBD2 might be the D (6 bases). This CDR3 is built from 15 residues. Germline V gene sequence: CDR1 MGHRA, CDR2 YSYEKL. Trimming stripped 3 bases from V and 7 bases from J, with 16 bases between. CDR3 bases: TGCGCCAGCAGCCACGGCATTAGTGGGGGGAATGAGCAGTTCTTC. This sequence encodes CASSHGISGGNEQFF.

CDR3 nucleotides: TGTGCTAGTGGTCCGCAGGGACAGAGCTCCTACGAGCAGTACTTC. This gives the protein CASGPQGQSSYEQYF. The chain recombines TRBV12-5 with TRBJ2-7; 7 bases fit TRBD1. Germline CDR1 and CDR2: LGHNT and FRNRAP. The CDR3 is 15 residues long. The V gene end was trimmed by 5 bases and the J gene end by 0 bases; junction bases not matched to a gene: 7.

V gene TRBV11-3 combines with J gene TRBJ2-5, with D hard to call. Near its end, the DNA agrees better with TRBJ2-7, so the J call may be wrong. The CDR3 extends over 12 amino acids. Germline V gene sequence: CDR1 SGHNT, CDR2 YENEEA. For the CDR3, the DNA is TGTGCCAGCAGCTTAGACCGCTACGAGCAGTACTTC. Its translation: CASSLDRYEQYF.

The chain joins TRBV29-1 to TRBJ2-3, with D maybe TRBD2 (7 bases). CDR1 and CDR2 (germline): SQVTM, ANQGSEA. There are 14 residues in the CDR3. V was trimmed by 4 bases and J by 4 bases, leaving 15 bases between them. CDR3: CSVGGGPWADTQYF. CDR3 coding DNA: TGCAGCGTTGGGGGGGGGCCCTGGGCAGATACGCAGTATTTT.

The V gene is TRBV6-6, the J gene TRBJ2-7, with D perhaps TRBD1 (5 bases). The CDR3 is 15 residues long. Germline V gene lookup returns CDR1 MNHNY and CDR2 SVGAGI (reference sequence). V lost 0 bases, J lost 0 bases, and 9 bases lay in between. In DNA form, the CDR3 reads TGTGCCAGCAGTTACTCGGACATACCCTCCTACGAGCAGTACTTC. Protein sequence: CASSYSDIPSYEQYF.

J is TRBJ2-4 and V is TRBV2; D gene uncertain. The CDR3 is 15 amino acids. Per the germline V gene, CDR1 is SNHLY and CDR2 is FYNNEI. V lost 8 bases and J lost 8, with 22 bases in between. CDR3 nucleotides: TGTGCCAGCGGAACGACGGTCCCCGGCGGCCACATTCAGTACTTC. Translated: CASGTTVPGGHIQYF.

CDR3 nucleotides: TGTGCCAGCCAGACAGGGACCCCCTACGAGCAGTACTTC. Amino acid sequence: CASQTGTPYEQYF. The chain links TRBV2 to TRBJ2-7, with TRBD1 identical over 7 bases. The CDR3 has 13 amino acids. From germline, CDR1 is SNHLY and CDR2 FYNNEI. J lost 2 bases, V lost 8 bases, and 6 bases had no gene match.

The table lists this clone with a count of one. The J gene is TRBJ1-5, the V gene TRBV30; tentative D call: TRBD1 (5 bases). Germline CDR1 reads GTSNPN; CDR2 reads SVGIG (reference sequence). Deletions cut 4 bases from V and 3 bases from J, with 13 bases between. The CDR3 has 14 amino acids. CDR3 DNA sequence: TGTGCCTGGACCAGAGGAGGGGTCAATCAGCCCCAGCATTTT. It specifies CAWTRGGVNQPQHF.

V and J are TRBV30 and TRBJ1-3; D is undetermined. Germline loops: CDR1 GTSNPN, CDR2 SVGIG (reference sequence). Trimming pared 2 bases from V and 4 bases from J, leaving 12 bases between. The CDR3 loop spans 14 amino acids. CDR3 in DNA: TGTGCCTGGAGTAAGATCGAGAAGGGAAACACCATATATTTT. Its translation is CAWSKIEKGNTIYF.

V is TRBV19 and J is TRBJ2-7, with a weak D call TRBD1 (7 bases). Per the germline V gene, CDR1 is LNHDA and CDR2 is SQIVND (reference sequence). The V gene lost 10 bases and the J gene lost 2 bases, with 15 bases spanning the gap. There are 13 residues in the CDR3. The CDR3 region has the DNA TGTGCCACCTCGCGGGACAGAGCCTACGAGCAGTACTTC. It encodes CATSRDRAYEQYF.

The V call is TRBV5-4, the J call TRBJ2-2; D may be TRBD2 (5 bases). The CDR3 has 16 residues. Between the trimmed V and J ends, which lost 0 bases and 7 bases, there was a span of 16 bases. Per germline, CDR1 SGHNT and CDR2 YYREEE (reference sequence). The CDR3 DNA sequence: TGTGCCAGCAGCTTGGAAGATCGGGGTGGACGCGGGGAGCTGTTTTTT. The encoded protein is CASSLEDRGGRGELFF.

This chain joins TRBV10-3 and TRBJ2-1, with 9 bases matching TRBD2. CDR1 ENHRY and CDR2 SYGVKD come from the germline V gene. The CDR3 is 16 residues long. The V and J ends lost 5 bases and 4 bases, in that order; junction bases with no gene match: 9. The CDR3 DNA sequence: TGTGCCATCAGTCGAAATCCTAGCGGGGCTTACAATGAGCAGTTCTTC. Its translation is CAISRNPSGAYNEQFF.

In its sample, this clone was seen once. CDR3 sequence: CASSEPGDYEQYF. CDR3 nucleotide sequence: TGTGCCAGCAGTGAACCAGGGGACTACGAGCAGTACTTC. This rearrangement joins TRBV6-1 to TRBJ2-7, with D possibly being TRBD1 (6 bases). The CDR3 is 13 residues long. The V gene's germline CDR1 is MNHNS and CDR2 SASEGT. The ends were cut back, 2 bases at V and 3 bases at J, with 8 bases in the middle.

The chain couples TRBV7-3 to TRBJ2-1; no definite D call. Germline values: CDR1 SGHTA, CDR2 FQGTGA. Trimming cost V 4 bases and J 10 bases, with 14 bases left between them. The CDR3 extends over 13 amino acids. CDR3 in DNA: TGTGCCAGCAGCTCCGTCCACCTAGGCGAGCAGTTCTTC. Translation: CASSSVHLGEQFF.

The chain combines TRBV11-3 with TRBJ1-2; D might be TRBD1 (5 bases). The V gene's germline CDR1 is SGHNT and CDR2 YENEEA. This CDR3 has 17 residues. V was trimmed by 2 bases and J by 3 bases, leaving 19 bases between them. The CDR3 loop is CASSLTTVSYRHYGYTF. The CDR3 DNA is TGTGCCAGCAGCTTAACGACCGTCTCTTACAGGCACTATGGCTACACCTTC.

The count of this clone is one. The V call is TRBV6-5, the J call TRBJ2-7; a possible D gene is TRBD1 (5 bases). The CDR3 is made up of 13 amino acids. Trimming stripped 8 bases from V and 3 bases from J, with 14 bases between. CDR1 MNHEY and CDR2 SVGAGI come from the germline V gene. The CDR3, as DNA: TGTGCCAGCGGGCGGCAGGGCAACTACGAGCAGTACTTC. This encodes CASGRQGNYEQYF.

CDR3 in DNA: TGTGCCACCAGTACCGACGGACGGGATTTCTCTGGGGCCAACGTCCTGACTTTC. It translates to CATSTDGRDFSGANVLTF. V gene TRBV15 combines with J gene TRBJ2-6; tentatively, D is TRBD2 (5 bases). The CDR3 has 18 amino acids. Trimming removed 6 bases at V and 0 bases at J, with 18 bases between. CDR1 is LNHNV, CDR2 YYDKDF, per germline (reference sequence).

V gene TRBV7-9 combines with J gene TRBJ2-2; 9 nucleotides align to TRBD1. In germline, CDR1 is SEHNR, CDR2 FQNEAQ (reference sequence). The V gene end was trimmed by 3 bases and the J gene end by 6 bases; junction bases not matched to a gene: 17. CDR3 size: 19 residues. The chain's CDR3 is CASSLPPGQGSGSPGELFF. The CDR3 DNA reads TGTGCCAGCAGCTTGCCCCCGGGACAGGGCAGTGGAAGTCCCGGGGAGCTGTTTTTT.

V usage is TRBV7-9 and J usage is TRBJ2-7; 9 bases align to TRBD1. The germline V gene has CDR1 SEHNR and CDR2 FQNEAQ (reference sequence). This CDR3 region has 16 residues. Germline trimming cut 5 bases from V and 2 bases from J; bases unmatched to any gene: 10. The CDR3 nucleotides are TGTGCCAGCAGCGGGGACAGGGAGCAACTGCCCTACGAGCAGTACTTC. Amino acid sequence: CASSGDREQLPYEQYF.

CDR3 coding DNA: TGTGCCAGCAGCTTAGTGAGCGTGGGGGGGGAGACCCAGTACTTC. This encodes CASSLVSVGGETQYF. This chain uses TRBV5-6 with TRBJ2-5; 7 bases agree with TRBD2. This CDR3 region has 15 residues. CDR1 and CDR2 (germline): SGHDT, YYEEEE. Losses at the gene ends were 2 bases for V and 5 bases for J; bases not matched to a gene: 9.

The rearrangement joins TRBV21-1 to TRBJ1-5; TRBD1 reflects the table's D call only, with no check against the DNA. TRBV21-1 is annotated as a pseudogene. The CDR3 runs 16 residues. The CDR3 sequence is CASRGTGKYSNQPQHF. DNA for the CDR3: TGTGCCAGCAGGGGGACAGGGAAATATAGCAATCAGCCCCAGCATTTT.

As concerns this clone: The junction does not match germline at one end; this may be a read error. The chain is built from TRBV7-6 and TRBJ2-5; 11 positions match TRBD2. This CDR3 is built from 14 residues. Germline lookup yields CDR1 SGHVS and CDR2 FNYEAQ. In DNA, the CDR3 is TGTGCCAGCAGCCTAGCGGGAGGTTTAGAGACCCAGTACTTC. This gives the protein CASSLAGGLETQYF.

This clone was counted a few times. The chain combines TRBV5-8 with TRBJ2-7; D is undetermined. Deletions cut 8 bases from V and 3 bases from J, with 12 bases between. This CDR3 has 12 residues. Germline-derived CDR1 and CDR2 are SGHTS and YDEGEE. CDR3 bases: TGTGCCAGTGCCCATCCGCGCTACGAGCAGTACTTC. Translated, it gives CASAHPRYEQYF. Looking up the rest from reference TRBV5-8 and TRBJ2-7 gives the full variable domain: EAGVTQSPTHLIKTRGQQATLRCSPISGHTSVYWYQQALGLGLQFLLWYDEGEERNRGNFPPRFSGRQFPNYSSELNVNALELEDSALYLCASAHPRYEQYFGPGTRLTVT.

This clone was observed a few times. The chain carries TRBV18 and TRBJ1-2; D unresolved. This CDR3 is built from 14 residues. The germline gives CDR1 KGHSH, CDR2 LQKENI. The V end lost 3 bases, the J end lost 0 bases, and 8 bases lay between the germline ends. The chain's CDR3 is CASSPDGTNYGYTF. As DNA, the CDR3 is TGTGCCAGCTCACCGGACGGGACTAACTATGGCTACACCTTC.

This rearrangement joins TRBV5-1 to TRBJ1-3; a weak D match, TRBD1 (6 bases). Germline-derived CDR1 and CDR2 are SGHRS and YFSETQ. The ends were cut back, 6 bases at V and 0 bases at J, with 13 bases in the middle. CDR3 size: 15 residues. CDR3 sequence (DNA): TGCGCCAGCAAAAATCAAGGGGGCTCTGGAAACACCATATATTTT. Translated, it gives CASKNQGGSGNTIYF.

This chain links TRBV7-2 with TRBJ2-1; D uncertain. CDR1 and CDR2 (germline): SGHTA, FQGNSA. Deletions cut 1 base from V and 4 bases from J, with 5 bases between. This CDR3 spans 13 amino acids. The CDR3 nucleotides are TGTGCCAGCAGCTTAGGCGCGTACAATGAGCAGTTCTTC. Encoded protein: CASSLGAYNEQFF.

V usage is TRBV9 and J usage is TRBJ1-1; 7 bases agree with TRBD1. Germline loops: CDR1 SGDLS, CDR2 YYNGEE. The CDR3 runs 16 residues. Losses at the gene ends were 0 bases for V and 1 base for J; bases not matched to a gene: 6. CDR3 amino acids: CASSVGQGPTNTEAFF. CDR3 nucleotide sequence: TGTGCCAGCAGCGTAGGACAGGGCCCGACGAACACTGAAGCTTTCTTT.

The sample holds a few counts of this clone. V usage is TRBV7-6 and J usage is TRBJ2-7, with 7 nucleotides matching TRBD1. The junction had 4 bases not matched to a gene; V was cut back by 5 bases and J by 0 bases. Germline CDR1 is SGHVS and CDR2 is FNYEAQ. The CDR3 length is 14 residues. CDR3 residues: CASSQQGTSYEQYF. Here the CDR3 DNA reads TGTGCCAGCAGCCAACAGGGGACCTCCTACGAGCAGTACTTC.

This clone was recorded once. The CDR3 nucleotides read TGTGCCAGCAGCAACCCTAGCGGGGGGACGCCTTTCTACAATGAGCAGTTCTTC. The encoded protein is CASSNPSGGTPFYNEQFF. V gene TRBV11-2 combines with J gene TRBJ2-1, with 11 bases that match TRBD2. Trimming cost V 5 bases and J 3 bases; bases outside gene matches: 12. The CDR3 contains 18 residues. Germline V gives CDR1 SGHAT, CDR2 FQNNGV.

The chain has TRBV7-6 and TRBJ2-5; 8 nucleotides match TRBD1. The DNA end is more similar to TRBJ2-7, so the J call may be wrong. CDR1 and CDR2 (germline): SGHVS, FNYEAQ. This CDR3 region has 14 residues. CDR3 residues: CASSGQGALAEQYF. As DNA, the CDR3 is TGTGCCAGCAGCGGCCAGGGGGCCCTCGCCGAGCAGTACTTC.